The 25 T cell receptor beta chains below were found in one sample sequenced in a study of CXCR3-negative and CXCR3-positive naive CD8 T cells. UMI-labeled 5' RACE TRB cDNA libraries were prepared from the cells. Each CDR3 protein gets one entry in TCRdb, which reprocessed the 5' RACE reads and gives no DNA. This sample's table reports some 50,000 distinct CDR3 sequences. Sequenced sample: naive CXCR3- CD8+ T cells from blood. As to subset: CD45RO-CCR7+CD27+CD95- naive CD8+ T cells lacking CXCR3 (TNR3-). The receptors were gathered from a human donor in good health. Some clones in this sample may be carry-over from other donors' samples.

The chain is built from TRBV28 and TRBJ2-2; checking the TCRdb D call of TRBD1 is not possible without DNA. CDR3 length: 15 residues. CDR1 and CDR2 from the germline V gene are MDHEN and SYDVKM. The CDR3 reads CASRPTGFLTGELFF.

The rearrangement links TRBV6-2 or TRBV6-3 to TRBJ2-3; TCRdb returns TRBD2, unconfirmable since there is no DNA. The CDR3 loop spans 13 amino acids. Germline V gene sequence: CDR1 MNHEY, CDR2 SVGEGT. CDR3 amino acids: CASGPTDTDTQYF.

This clonotype counts as medium-sized by frequency. The chain couples TRBV7-6 to TRBJ2-3. CDR3 length equals 18 residues. CDR1 is SGHVS and CDR2 is FNYEAQ in the germline V gene. CDR3 residues: CASSLSSRPTRFPDTQYF.

J is TRBJ2-5 and V is TRBV6-5. Looked up from germline, CDR1 is MNHEY and CDR2 is SVGAGI. The CDR3 totals 13 residues. The CDR3 sequence: CASSYNPPETQYF.

V gene TRBV28 combines with J gene TRBJ2-1. Germline CDR1 is MDHEN and CDR2 is SYDVKM. The CDR3 sequence is 13 residues long. The CDR3 loop reads CASSLKQYNEQFF.

The chain employs TRBV7-9 and TRBJ2-5; TCRdb outputs TRBD2, but without DNA this stays unchecked. CDR3 length: 16 amino acids. Germline lookup yields CDR1 SEHNR and CDR2 FQNEAQ (reference sequence). CDR3 residues: CALVRDLSQSEETQYF. The full variable domain, its missing parts supplied by reference TRBV7-9 and TRBJ2-5, is DTGVSQNPRHKITKRGQNVTFRCDPISEHNRLYWYRQTLGQGPEFLTYFQNEAQLEKSRLLSDRFSAERPKGSFSTLEIQRTEQGDSAMYLCALVRDLSQSEETQYFGPGTRLLVL.

The CDR3 spells CASRGGGARTGELFF. The chain joins TRBV28 to TRBJ2-2; without DNA, the TCRdb call of TRBD2 cannot be checked. Per the germline V gene, CDR1 is MDHEN and CDR2 is SYDVKM. This CDR3 region has 15 residues. The variable domain in full, completed from reference TRBV28 and TRBJ2-2, reads DVKVTQSSRYLVKRTGEKVFLECVQDMDHENMFWYRQDPGLGLRLIYFSYDVKMKEKGDIPEGYSVSREKKERFSLILESASTNQTSMYLCASRGGGARTGELFFGEGSRLTVL.

The chain is built from TRBV5-1 and TRBJ2-2; TCRdb's D gene call, TRBD1, goes unchecked for lack of DNA. This CDR3 comprises 16 residues. Per germline, CDR1 SGHRS and CDR2 YFSETQ. The CDR3 region is CASSLTGQANTGELFF. Full variable domain (missing parts from reference TRBV5-1 and TRBJ2-2): KAGVTQTPRYLIKTRGQQVTLSCSPISGHRSVSWYQQTPGQGLQFLFEYFSETQRNKGNFPGRFSGRQFSNSRSEMNVSTLELGDSALYLCASSLTGQANTGELFFGEGSRLTVL.

The chain links TRBV7-3 to TRBJ2-6. CDR3 length equals 16 residues. The germline V gene encodes CDR1 SGHTA and CDR2 FQGTGA. The CDR3 protein is CASSLTAISGANVLTF. Complete variable domain (other parts from reference TRBV7-3 and TRBJ2-6): GAGVSQTPSNKVTEKGKYVELRCDPISGHTALYWYRQSLGQGPEFLIYFQGTGAADDSGLPNDRFFAVRPEGSVSTLKIQRTERGDSAVYLCASSLTAISGANVLTFGAGSRLTVL.

The chain joins TRBV6-2 or TRBV6-3 to TRBJ1-2. The CDR3 loop spans 15 amino acids. Germline CDR1 MNHEY, CDR2 SVGEGT. The CDR3 loop is CGSSYLVSANYGYTF.

The chain employs TRBV29-1 and TRBJ2-1; TCRdb's D call of TRBD2 is untestable without DNA. The CDR3 length is 13 residues. Per germline, CDR1 SQVTM and CDR2 ANQGSEA. The CDR3 here is CSVISGRGNEQFF.

The V gene is TRBV27, the J gene TRBJ2-2. The germline CDR1 and CDR2 sequences are MNHEY and SMNVEV (reference sequence). The CDR3 is made up of 13 amino acids. The CDR3 spells CASSVKNTGELFF.

This sequence joins TRBV20-1 and TRBJ1-2. CDR1 and CDR2 from the germline V gene are DFQATT and SNEGSKA (reference sequence). CDR3 length: 11 amino acids. CDR3 sequence reads: CSARVGSGYTF.

The chain joins TRBV7-9 to TRBJ2-3; TCRdb selects TRBD2, and the lack of DNA leaves this call unchecked. The CDR3 consists of 12 residues. Germline assignment: CDR1 SEHNR and CDR2 FQNEAQ (reference sequence). The CDR3 spells CASSSGLPSRYF.

V is TRBV20-1 and J is TRBJ2-7; lacking DNA, the TRBD1 call made by TCRdb goes unchecked. CDR3 length: 15 amino acids. The germline gives CDR1 DFQATT, CDR2 SNEGSKA (reference sequence). CDR3: CSATGLQETSYEQYF.

The chain couples TRBV15 to TRBJ1-3. The CDR3 consists of 14 residues. The germline gives CDR1 LNHNV, CDR2 YYDKDF (reference sequence). The CDR3: CATSGGTEGNTIYF.

This chain links TRBV29-1 with TRBJ2-2; without DNA, the TCRdb call of TRBD2 cannot be checked. Germline V lookup: CDR1 SQVTM, CDR2 ANQGSEA. The CDR3 spans 12 residues. CDR3 residues: CSAPSYTGELFF.

V usage is TRBV29-1 and J usage is TRBJ2-1; without DNA, the TCRdb call of TRBD2 cannot be checked. Germline values: CDR1 SQVTM, CDR2 ANQGSEA. The length of the CDR3 is 17 residues. CDR3 loop: CSVEGLAGVSPYNEQFF.

The chain employs TRBV3-2 and TRBJ2-1; TCRdb returns TRBD1, unconfirmable since there is no DNA. TRBV3-2 is flagged as a pseudogene. This CDR3 spans 16 amino acids. This CDR3 is CASITGTGASSNEQFF.

The rearrangement uses TRBV7-8 and TRBJ2-3; TCRdb picks TRBD1, but there is no DNA to check that call. The CDR3 covers 15 residues. The germline CDR1 and CDR2 sequences are SGHVS and FQNEAQ. The CDR3 region is CASSPRPRSGDTQYF.

The rearrangement links TRBV20-1 to TRBJ2-7; lacking DNA, the TRBD1 call made by TCRdb goes unchecked. Germline CDR1 and CDR2: DFQATT and SNEGSKA (reference sequence). The length of the CDR3 is 15 residues. CDR3 amino acids: CSARDPGTDTYEQYF.

The chain links TRBV13 to TRBJ2-1; the TCRdb D gene call, TRBD2, has no DNA to confirm it. Germline-derived CDR1 and CDR2 are PRHDT and FYEKMQ (reference sequence). The CDR3 is 14 amino acids. CDR3 amino acids: CASSTLAGDNEQFF. The whole variable domain, filled in from reference TRBV13 and TRBJ2-1, reads AAGVIQSPRHLIKEKRETATLKCYPIPRHDTVYWYQQGPGQDPQFLISFYEKMQSDKGSIPDRFSAQQFSDYHSELNMSSLELGDSALYFCASSTLAGDNEQFFGPGTRLTVL.

This chain links TRBV4-1 with TRBJ2-7; TCRdb's D gene call, TRBD2, goes unchecked for lack of DNA. Germline CDR1 is MGHRA and CDR2 is YSYEKL. This CDR3 has 16 amino acids. The CDR3 loop is CASSQDHPGLSYEQYF.

The genes are TRBV28 and TRBJ2-7; checking the TCRdb D call of TRBD1 is not possible without DNA. From germline, CDR1 is MDHEN and CDR2 SYDVKM. The CDR3 is 14 residues long. The CDR3 here is CASSRTGTGGEQYF.

The rearrangement uses TRBV6-9 and TRBJ1-6. Germline V CDR1 and CDR2: MNHGY, SVAAGI. The length of the CDR3 is 12 residues. The CDR3 loop is CASTATLGALHF.